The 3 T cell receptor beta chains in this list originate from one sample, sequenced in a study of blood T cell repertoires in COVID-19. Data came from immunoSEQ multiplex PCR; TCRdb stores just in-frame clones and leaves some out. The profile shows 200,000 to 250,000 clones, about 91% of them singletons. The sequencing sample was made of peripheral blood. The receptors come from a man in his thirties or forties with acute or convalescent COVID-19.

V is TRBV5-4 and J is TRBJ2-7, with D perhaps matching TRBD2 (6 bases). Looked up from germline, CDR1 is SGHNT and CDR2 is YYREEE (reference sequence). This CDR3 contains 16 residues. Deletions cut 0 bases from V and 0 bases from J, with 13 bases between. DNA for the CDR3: TGTGCCAGCAGCTTGGCCAATCGGGGGAGCTCCTACGAGCAGTACTTC. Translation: CASSLANRGSSYEQYF.

CDR3 protein: CASSQGPLYYEQYF. DNA of the CDR3: TGTGCCAGCAGCCAAGGTCCCCTTTACTACGAGCAGTACTTC. The V gene is TRBV14, the J gene TRBJ2-7, with D unclear. The CDR3 runs to 14 residues. The V gene's germline CDR1 is SGHDN and CDR2 FVKESK. The V end was cut by 1 base, the J end by 3 bases, with 10 bases between.

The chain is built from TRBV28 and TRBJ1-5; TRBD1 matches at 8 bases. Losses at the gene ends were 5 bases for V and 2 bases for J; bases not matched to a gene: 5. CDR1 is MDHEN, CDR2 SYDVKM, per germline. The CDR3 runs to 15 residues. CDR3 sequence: CASSPGQGGNQPQHF. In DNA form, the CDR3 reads TGTGCCAGCAGTCCAGGACAGGGCGGCAATCAGCCCCAGCATTTT.